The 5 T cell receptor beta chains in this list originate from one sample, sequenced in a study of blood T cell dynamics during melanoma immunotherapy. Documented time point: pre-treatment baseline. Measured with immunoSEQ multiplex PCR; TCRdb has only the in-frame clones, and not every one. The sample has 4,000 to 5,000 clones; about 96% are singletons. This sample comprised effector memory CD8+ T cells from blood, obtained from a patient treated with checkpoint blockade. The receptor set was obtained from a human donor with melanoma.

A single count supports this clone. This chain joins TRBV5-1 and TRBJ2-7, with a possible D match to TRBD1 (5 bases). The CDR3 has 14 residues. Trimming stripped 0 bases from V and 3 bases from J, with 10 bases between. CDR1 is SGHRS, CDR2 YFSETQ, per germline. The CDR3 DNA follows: TGCGCCAGCAGCTTGGTTGCGGACAACTACGAGCAGTACTTC. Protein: CASSLVADNYEQYF.

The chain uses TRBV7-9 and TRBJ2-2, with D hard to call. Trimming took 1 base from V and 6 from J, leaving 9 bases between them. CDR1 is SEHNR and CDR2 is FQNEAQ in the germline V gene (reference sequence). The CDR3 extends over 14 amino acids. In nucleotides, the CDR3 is TGTGCCAGCAGCTTAGTGGACGGCGCCGGGGAGCTGTTTTTT. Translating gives CASSLVDGAGELFF.

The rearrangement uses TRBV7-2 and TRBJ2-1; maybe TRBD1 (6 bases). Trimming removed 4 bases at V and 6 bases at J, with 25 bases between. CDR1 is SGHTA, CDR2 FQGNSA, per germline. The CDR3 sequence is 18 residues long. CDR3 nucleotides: TGTGCCAGCAGCTCATCTCCACAGGGCCTAGCACTAATCAATGAGCAGTTCTTC. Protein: CASSSSPQGLALINEQFF.

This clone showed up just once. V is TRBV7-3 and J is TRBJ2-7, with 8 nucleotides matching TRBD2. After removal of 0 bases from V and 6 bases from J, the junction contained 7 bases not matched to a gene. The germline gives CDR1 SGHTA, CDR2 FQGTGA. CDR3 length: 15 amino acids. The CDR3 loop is CASSLTAGTSFEQYF. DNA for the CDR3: TGTGCCAGCAGCTTAACTGCAGGGACTAGTTTCGAGCAGTACTTC.

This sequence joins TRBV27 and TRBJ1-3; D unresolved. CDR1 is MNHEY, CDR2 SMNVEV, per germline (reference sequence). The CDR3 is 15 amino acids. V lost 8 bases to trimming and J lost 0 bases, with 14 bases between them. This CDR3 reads CASSWATFSGNTIYF. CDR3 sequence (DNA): TGTGCCAGCTCCTGGGCCACTTTCTCTGGAAACACCATATATTTT.